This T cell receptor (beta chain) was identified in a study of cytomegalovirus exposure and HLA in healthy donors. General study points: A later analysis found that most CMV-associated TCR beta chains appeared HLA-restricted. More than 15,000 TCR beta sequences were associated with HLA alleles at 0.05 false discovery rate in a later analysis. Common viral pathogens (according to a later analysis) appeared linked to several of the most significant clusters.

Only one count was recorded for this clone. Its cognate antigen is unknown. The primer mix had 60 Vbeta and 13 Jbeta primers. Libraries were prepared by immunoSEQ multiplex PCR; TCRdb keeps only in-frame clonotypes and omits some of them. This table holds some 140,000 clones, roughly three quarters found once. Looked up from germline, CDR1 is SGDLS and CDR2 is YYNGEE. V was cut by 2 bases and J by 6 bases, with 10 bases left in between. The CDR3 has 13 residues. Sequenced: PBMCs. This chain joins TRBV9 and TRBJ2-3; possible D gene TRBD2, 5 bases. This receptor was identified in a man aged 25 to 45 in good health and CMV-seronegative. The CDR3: CASSVLAVDTQYF. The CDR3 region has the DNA TGTGCCAGCAGCGTCCTAGCCGTCGATACGCAGTATTTT.